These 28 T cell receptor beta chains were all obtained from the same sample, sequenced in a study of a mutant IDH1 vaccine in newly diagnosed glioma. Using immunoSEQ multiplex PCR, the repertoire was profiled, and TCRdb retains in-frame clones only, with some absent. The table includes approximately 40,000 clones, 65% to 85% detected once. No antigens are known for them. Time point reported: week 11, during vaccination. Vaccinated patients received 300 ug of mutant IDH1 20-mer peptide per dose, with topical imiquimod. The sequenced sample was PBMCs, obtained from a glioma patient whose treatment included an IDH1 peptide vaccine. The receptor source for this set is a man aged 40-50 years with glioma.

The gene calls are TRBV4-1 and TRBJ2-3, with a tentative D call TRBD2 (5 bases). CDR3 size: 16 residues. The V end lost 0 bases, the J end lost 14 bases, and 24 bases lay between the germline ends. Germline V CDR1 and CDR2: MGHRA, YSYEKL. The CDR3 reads CASSQDLPLALGSLYF. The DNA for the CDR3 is TGCGCCAGCAGCCAAGATCTCCCTTTAGCGCTTGGCTCCCTGTATTTT.

In nucleotides, the CDR3 is TGTGCCAGCTCATCGAGGACAGGGGGCGACTCTGGAAACACCATATATTTT. Its protein is CASSSRTGGDSGNTIYF. This chain links TRBV18 with TRBJ1-3, with 11 bases identical to TRBD1. This CDR3 spans 17 amino acids. With 5 bases clipped from V and 0 bases from J, the junction kept 6 bases outside the gene matches. The germline V gene encodes CDR1 KGHSH and CDR2 LQKENI.

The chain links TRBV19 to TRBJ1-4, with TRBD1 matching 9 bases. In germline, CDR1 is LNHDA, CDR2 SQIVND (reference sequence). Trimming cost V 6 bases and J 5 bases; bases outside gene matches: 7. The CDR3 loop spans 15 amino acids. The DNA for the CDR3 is TGTGCCAGTAGGGCACCAGGGACAGGGAATGAAAAACTGTTTTTT. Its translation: CASRAPGTGNEKLFF.

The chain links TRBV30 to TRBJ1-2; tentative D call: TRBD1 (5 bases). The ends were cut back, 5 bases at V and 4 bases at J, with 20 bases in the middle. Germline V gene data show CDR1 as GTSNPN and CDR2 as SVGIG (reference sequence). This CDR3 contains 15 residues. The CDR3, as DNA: TGTGCCTGGTATGGAGGGGTTCAGATTATCTATGGCTACACCTTC. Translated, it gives CAWYGGVQIIYGYTF.

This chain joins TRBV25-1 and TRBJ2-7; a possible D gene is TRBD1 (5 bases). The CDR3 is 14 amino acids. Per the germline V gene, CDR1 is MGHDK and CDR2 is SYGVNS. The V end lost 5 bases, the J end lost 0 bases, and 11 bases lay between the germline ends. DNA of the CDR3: TGTGCCAGCAGTCTCACAGGTACCTCCTACGAGCAGTACTTC. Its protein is CASSLTGTSYEQYF.

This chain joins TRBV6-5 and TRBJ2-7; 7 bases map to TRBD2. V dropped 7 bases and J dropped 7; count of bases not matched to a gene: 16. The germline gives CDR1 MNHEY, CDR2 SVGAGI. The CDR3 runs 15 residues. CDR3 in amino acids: CASKPSGGQRREQYF. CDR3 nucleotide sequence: TGTGCCAGCAAACCCTCGGGAGGCCAGCGAAGGGAGCAGTACTTC.

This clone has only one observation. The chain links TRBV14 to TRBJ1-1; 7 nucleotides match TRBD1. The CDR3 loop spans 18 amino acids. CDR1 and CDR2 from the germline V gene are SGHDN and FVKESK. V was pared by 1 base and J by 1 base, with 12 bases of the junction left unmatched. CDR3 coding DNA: TGTGCCAGCAGCCAAGGGACTTACCGGGACAGTCGGAACACTGAAGCTTTCTTT. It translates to CASSQGTYRDSRNTEAFF.

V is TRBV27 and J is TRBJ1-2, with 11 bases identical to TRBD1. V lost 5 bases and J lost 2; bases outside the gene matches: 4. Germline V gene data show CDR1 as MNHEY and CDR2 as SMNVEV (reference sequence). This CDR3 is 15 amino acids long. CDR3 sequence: CASSPRTGGNYGYTF. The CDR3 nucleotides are TGTGCCAGCAGTCCTAGGACAGGGGGCAACTATGGCTACACCTTC.

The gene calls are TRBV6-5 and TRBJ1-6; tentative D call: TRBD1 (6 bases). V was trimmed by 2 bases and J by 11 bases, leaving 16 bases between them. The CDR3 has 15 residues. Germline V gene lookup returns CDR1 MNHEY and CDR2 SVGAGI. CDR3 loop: CASSYADRRGAPLHF. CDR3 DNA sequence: TGTGCCAGCAGTTACGCGGACAGAAGGGGGGCACCCCTCCACTTT.

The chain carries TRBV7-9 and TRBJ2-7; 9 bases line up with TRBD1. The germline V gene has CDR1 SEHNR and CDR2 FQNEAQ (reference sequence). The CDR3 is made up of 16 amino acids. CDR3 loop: CAASLVTGGIAYEQYF. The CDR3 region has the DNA TGTGCAGCAAGCTTGGTGACAGGGGGGATCGCTTACGAGCAGTACTTC.

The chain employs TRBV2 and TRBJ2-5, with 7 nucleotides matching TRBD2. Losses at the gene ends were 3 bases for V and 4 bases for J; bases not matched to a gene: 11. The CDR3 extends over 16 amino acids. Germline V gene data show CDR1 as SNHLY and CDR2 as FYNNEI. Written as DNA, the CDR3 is TGTGCCAGCAGTGACCCTGTGTTTGGCGGGGGAGAGACCCAGTACTTC. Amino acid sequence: CASSDPVFGGGETQYF.

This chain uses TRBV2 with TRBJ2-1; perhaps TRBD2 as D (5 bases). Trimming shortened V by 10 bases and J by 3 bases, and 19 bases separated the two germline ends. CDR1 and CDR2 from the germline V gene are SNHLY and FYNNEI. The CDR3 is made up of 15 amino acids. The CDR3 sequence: CATNPRTFYYNEQFF. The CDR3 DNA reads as TGTGCCACCAATCCACGGACTTTCTACTACAATGAGCAGTTCTTC.

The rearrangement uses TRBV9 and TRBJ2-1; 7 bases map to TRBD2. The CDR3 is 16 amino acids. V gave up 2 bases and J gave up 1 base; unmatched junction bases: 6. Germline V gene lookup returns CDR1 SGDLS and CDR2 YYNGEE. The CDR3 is CASSVGGTRSYNEQFF. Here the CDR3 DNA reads TGTGCCAGCAGCGTGGGGGGGACCCGATCCTACAATGAGCAGTTCTTC.

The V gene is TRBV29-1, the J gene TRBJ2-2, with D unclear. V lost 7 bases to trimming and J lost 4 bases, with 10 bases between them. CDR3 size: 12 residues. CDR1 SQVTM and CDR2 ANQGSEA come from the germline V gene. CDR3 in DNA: TGCAGCGGGTCGTGGGTCACCGGGGAGCTGTTTTTT. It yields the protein CSGSWVTGELFF.

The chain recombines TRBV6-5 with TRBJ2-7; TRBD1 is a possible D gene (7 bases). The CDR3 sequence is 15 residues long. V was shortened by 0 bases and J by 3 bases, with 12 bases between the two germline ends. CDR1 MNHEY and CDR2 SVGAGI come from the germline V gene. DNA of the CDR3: TGTGCCAGCAGTTACTCGAACCAGGGGGGCTACGAGCAGTACTTC. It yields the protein CASSYSNQGGYEQYF.

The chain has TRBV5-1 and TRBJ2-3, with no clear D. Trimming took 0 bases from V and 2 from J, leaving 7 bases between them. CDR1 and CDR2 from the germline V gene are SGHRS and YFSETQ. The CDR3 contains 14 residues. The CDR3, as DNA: TGCGCCAGCAGCTTGGACTATCTCACAGATACGCAGTATTTT. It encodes CASSLDYLTDTQYF. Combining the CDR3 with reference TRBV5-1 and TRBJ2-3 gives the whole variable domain KAGVTQTPRYLIKTRGQQVTLSCSPISGHRSVSWYQQTPGQGLQFLFEYFSETQRNKGNFPGRFSGRQFSNSRSEMNVSTLELGDSALYLCASSLDYLTDTQYFGPGTRLTVL.

In DNA form, the CDR3 reads TGTGCCAGCAGTGAAACCAGGCAGGAAAAACTGTTTTTT. This codes for CASSETRQEKLFF. V gene TRBV6-1 combines with J gene TRBJ1-4; D unclear. CDR3 size: 13 residues. The ends were cut back, 2 bases at V and 8 bases at J, with 9 bases in the middle. Germline loops: CDR1 MNHNS, CDR2 SASEGT.

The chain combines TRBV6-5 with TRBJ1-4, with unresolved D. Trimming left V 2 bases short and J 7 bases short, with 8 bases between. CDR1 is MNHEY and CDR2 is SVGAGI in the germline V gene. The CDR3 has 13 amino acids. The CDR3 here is CASSYEGGEKLFF. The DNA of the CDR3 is TGTGCCAGCAGTTACGAGGGTGGTGAAAAACTGTTTTTT.

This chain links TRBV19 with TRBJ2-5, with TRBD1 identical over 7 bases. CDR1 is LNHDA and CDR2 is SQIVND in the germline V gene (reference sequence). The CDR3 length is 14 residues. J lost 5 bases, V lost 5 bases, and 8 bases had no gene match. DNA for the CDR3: TGTGCCAGTAGTGAGGGCAGGGGGACGGAGACCCAGTACTTC. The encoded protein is CASSEGRGTETQYF.

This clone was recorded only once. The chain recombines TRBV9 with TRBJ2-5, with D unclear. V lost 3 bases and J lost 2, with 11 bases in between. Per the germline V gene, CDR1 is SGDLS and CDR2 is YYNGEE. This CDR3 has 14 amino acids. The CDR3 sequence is CASSARAVQETQYF. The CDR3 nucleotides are TGTGCCAGCAGCGCCCGGGCAGTTCAAGAGACCCAGTACTTC. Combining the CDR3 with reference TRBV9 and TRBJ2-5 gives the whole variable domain DSGVTQTPKHLITATGQRVTLRCSPRSGDLSVYWYQQSLDQGLQFLIQYYNGEERAKGNILERFSAQQFPDLHSELNLSSLELGDSALYFCASSARAVQETQYFGPGTRLLVL.

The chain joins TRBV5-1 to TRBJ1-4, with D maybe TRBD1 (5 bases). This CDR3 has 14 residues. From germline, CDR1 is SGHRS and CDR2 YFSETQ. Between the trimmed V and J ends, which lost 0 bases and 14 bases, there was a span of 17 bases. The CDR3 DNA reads TGCGCCAGCAGCTTGGGATCGCTTGGTCGGGGCCTGTTTTTT. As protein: CASSLGSLGRGLFF.

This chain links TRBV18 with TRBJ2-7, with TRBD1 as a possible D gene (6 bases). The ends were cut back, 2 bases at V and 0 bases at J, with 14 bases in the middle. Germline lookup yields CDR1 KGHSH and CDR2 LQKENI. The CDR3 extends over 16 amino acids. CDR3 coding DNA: TGTGCCAGCTCACCAGCTTTCTTACAGGGCTCCTACGAGCAGTACTTC. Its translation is CASSPAFLQGSYEQYF.

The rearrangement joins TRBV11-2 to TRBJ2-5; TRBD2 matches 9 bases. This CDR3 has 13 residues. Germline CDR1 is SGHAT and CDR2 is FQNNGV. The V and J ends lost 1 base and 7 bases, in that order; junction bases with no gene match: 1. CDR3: CASSLVLAGTQYF. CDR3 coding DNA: TGTGCCAGCAGCTTAGTACTAGCGGGGACCCAGTACTTC.

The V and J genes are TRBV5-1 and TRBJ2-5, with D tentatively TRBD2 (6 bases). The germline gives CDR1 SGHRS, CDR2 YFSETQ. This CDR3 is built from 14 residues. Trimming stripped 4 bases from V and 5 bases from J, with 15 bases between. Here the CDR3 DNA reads TGCGCCAGCAGCATCCGGGGGTTTGGGGAGACCCAGTACTTC. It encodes CASSIRGFGETQYF.

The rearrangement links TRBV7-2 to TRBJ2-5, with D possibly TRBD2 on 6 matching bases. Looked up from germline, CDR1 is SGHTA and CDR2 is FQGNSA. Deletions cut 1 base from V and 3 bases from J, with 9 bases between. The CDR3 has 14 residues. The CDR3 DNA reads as TGTGCCAGCAGCTTAGTAGCGGACAAAGAGACCCAGTACTTC. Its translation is CASSLVADKETQYF.

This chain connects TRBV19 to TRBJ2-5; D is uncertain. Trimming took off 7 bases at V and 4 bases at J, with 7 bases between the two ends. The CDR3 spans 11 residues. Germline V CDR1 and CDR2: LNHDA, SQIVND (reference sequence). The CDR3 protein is CASKGPETQYF. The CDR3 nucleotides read TGTGCCAGTAAGGGTCCAGAGACCCAGTACTTC.

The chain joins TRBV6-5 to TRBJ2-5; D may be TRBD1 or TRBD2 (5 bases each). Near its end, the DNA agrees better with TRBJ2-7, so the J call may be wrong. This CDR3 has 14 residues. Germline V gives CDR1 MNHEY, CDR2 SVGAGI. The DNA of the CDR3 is TGTGCCAGCAGGGATACCCGAGGGGCCTACGAGCAGTACTTC. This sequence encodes CASRDTRGAYEQYF.

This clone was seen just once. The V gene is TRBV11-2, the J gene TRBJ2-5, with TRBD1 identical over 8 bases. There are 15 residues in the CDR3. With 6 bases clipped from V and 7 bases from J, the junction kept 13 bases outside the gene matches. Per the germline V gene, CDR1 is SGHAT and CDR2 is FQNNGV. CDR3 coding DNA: TGTGCCAGCAGTTTTCGGGACAGGCGGGCAGCGACCCAGTACTTC. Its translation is CASSFRDRRAATQYF.